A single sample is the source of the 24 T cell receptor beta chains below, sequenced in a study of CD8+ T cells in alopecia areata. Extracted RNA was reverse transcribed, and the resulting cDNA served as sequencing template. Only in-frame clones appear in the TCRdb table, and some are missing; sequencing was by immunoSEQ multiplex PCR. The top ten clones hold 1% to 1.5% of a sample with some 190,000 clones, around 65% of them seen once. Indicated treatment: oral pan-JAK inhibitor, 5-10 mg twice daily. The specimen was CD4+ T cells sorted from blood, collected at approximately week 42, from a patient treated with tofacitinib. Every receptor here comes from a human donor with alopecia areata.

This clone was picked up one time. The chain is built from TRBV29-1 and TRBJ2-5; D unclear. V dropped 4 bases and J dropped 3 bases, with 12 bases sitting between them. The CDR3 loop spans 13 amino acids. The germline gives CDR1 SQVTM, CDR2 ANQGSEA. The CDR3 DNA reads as TGCAGCGTTGGCTGGACGGAAAAAGAGACCCAGTACTTC. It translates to CSVGWTEKETQYF. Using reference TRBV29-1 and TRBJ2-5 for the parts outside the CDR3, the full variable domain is SAVISQKPSRDICQRGTSLTIQCQVDSQVTMMFWYRQQPGQSLTLIATANQGSEATYESGFVIDKFPISRPNLTFSTLTVSNMSPEDSSIYLCSVGWTEKETQYFGPGTRLLVL.

The CDR3 DNA is TGCGCCAGCAGCCCCGGGGCAGCACGAACTGAAGCTTTCTTT. It specifies CASSPGAARTEAFF. The genes are TRBV4-3 and TRBJ1-1; maybe TRBD1 (5 bases). V was cut by 4 bases and J by 5 bases, with 14 bases left in between. The CDR3 is 14 amino acids. Germline V gene sequence: CDR1 LGHNA, CDR2 YSLEER.

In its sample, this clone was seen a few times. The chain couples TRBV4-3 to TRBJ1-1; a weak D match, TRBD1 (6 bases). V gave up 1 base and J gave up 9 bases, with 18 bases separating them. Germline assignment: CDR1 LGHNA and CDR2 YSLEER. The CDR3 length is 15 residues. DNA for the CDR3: TGCGCCAGCAGCCAAGGAGAAGACAGGCCTACTAAAGCTTTCTTT. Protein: CASSQGEDRPTKAFF.

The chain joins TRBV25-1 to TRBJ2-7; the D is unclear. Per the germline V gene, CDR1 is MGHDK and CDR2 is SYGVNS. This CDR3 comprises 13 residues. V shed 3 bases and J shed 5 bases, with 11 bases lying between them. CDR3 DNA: TGTGCCAGCAGTGATCCCTACCTCGACGAGCAGTACTTC. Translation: CASSDPYLDEQYF.

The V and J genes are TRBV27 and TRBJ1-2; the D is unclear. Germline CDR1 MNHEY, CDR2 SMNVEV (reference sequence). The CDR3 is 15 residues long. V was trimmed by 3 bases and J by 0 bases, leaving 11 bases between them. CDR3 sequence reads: CASSFSVRANYGYTF. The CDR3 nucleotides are TGTGCCAGCAGTTTTTCTGTCCGTGCTAACTATGGCTACACCTTC.

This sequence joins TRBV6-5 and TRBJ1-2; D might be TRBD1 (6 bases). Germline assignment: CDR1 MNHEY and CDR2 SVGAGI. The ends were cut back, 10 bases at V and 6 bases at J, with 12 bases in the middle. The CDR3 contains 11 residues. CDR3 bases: TGTGCCACCGGGACATCAAATGGCTACACCTTC. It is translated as CATGTSNGYTF.

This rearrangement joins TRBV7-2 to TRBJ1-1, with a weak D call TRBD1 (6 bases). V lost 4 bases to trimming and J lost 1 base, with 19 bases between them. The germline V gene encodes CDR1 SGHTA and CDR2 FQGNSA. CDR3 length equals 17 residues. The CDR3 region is CASSSNAFRRGNTEAFF. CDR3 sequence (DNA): TGTGCCAGCAGCTCAAACGCCTTTCGCAGGGGGAACACTGAAGCTTTCTTT.

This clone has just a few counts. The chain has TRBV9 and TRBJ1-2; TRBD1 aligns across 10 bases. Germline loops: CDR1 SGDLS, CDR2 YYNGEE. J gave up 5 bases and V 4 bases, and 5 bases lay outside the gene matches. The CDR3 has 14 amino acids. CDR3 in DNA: TGTGCCAGCAGCTTAGGGACAGGGGATTATGGCTACACCTTC. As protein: CASSLGTGDYGYTF.

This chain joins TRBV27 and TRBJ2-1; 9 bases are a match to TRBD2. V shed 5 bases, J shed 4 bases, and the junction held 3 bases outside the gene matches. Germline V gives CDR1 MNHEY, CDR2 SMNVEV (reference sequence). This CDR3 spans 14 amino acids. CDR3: CASSLSGSYNEQFF. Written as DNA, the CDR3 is TGTGCCAGCAGTCTTAGCGGGAGTTACAATGAGCAGTTCTTC.

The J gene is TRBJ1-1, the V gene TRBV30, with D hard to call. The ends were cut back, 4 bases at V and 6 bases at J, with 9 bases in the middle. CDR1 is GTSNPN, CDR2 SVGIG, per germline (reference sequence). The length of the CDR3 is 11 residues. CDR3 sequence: CAWKQEAEAFF. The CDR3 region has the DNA TGTGCCTGGAAGCAAGAGGCTGAAGCTTTCTTT.

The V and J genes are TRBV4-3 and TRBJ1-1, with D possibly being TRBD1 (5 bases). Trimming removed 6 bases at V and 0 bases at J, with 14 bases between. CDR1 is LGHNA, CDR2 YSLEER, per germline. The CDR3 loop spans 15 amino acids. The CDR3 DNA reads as TGCGCCAGCAGACCCGGGGACGTACTGAACACTGAAGCTTTCTTT. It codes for CASRPGDVLNTEAFF.

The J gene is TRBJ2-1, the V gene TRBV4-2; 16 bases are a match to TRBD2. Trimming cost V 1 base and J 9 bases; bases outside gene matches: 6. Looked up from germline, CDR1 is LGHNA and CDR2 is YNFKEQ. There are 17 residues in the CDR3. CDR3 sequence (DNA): TGTGCCAGCAGCCAAGCGGGGACTAGCGGGGGGGCATTTGAGCAGTTCTTC. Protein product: CASSQAGTSGGAFEQFF.

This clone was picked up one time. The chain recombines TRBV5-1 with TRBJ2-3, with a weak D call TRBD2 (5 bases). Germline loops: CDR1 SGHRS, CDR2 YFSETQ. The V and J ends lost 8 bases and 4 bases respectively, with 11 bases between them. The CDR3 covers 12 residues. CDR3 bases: TGCGCCAGTTTCGTGGAGGCAGATACGCAGTATTTT. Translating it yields CASFVEADTQYF.

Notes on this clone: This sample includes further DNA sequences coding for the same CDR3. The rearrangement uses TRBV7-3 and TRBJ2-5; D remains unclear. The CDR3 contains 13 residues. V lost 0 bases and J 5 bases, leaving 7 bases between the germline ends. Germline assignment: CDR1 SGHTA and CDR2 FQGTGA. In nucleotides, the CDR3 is TGTGCCAGCAGCTTAACACCCCTCGAGACCCAGTACTTC. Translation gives CASSLTPLETQYF. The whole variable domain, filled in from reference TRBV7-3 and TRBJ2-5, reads GAGVSQTPSNKVTEKGKYVELRCDPISGHTALYWYRQSLGQGPEFLIYFQGTGAADDSGLPNDRFFAVRPEGSVSTLKIQRTERGDSAVYLCASSLTPLETQYFGPGTRLLVL.

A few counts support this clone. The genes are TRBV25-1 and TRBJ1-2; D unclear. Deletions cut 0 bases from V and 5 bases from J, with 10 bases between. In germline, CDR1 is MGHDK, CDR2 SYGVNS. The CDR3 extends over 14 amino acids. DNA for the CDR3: TGTGCCAGCAGTGAATACTGGGGAAGTTATGGCTACACCTTC. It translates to CASSEYWGSYGYTF.

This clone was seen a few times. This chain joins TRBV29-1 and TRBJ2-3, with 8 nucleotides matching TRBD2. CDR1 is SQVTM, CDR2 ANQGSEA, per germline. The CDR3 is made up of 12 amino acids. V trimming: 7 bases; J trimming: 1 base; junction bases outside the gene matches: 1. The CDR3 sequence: CSAGGGTDTQYF. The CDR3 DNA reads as TGCAGCGCCGGGGGGGGCACAGATACGCAGTATTTT.

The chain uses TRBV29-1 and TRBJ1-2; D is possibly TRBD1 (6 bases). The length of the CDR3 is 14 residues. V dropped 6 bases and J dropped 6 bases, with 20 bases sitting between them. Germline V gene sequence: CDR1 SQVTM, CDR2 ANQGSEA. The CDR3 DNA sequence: TGCAGCGTGGGGGACCCAGGGGAGGGGAATGGCTACACCTTC. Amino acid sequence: CSVGDPGEGNGYTF.

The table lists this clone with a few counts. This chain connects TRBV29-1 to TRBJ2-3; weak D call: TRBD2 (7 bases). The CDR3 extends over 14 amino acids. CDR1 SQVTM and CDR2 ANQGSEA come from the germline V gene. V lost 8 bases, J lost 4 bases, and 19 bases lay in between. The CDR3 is CSLHRGGSPDTQYF. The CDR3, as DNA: TGCAGCCTACATAGGGGGGGGTCCCCAGATACGCAGTATTTT.

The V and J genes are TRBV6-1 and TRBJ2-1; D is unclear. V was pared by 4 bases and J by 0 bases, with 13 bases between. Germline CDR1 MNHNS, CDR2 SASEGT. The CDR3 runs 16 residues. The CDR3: CASSGDQASSYNEQFF. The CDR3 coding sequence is TGTGCCAGCAGTGGAGATCAGGCTAGCTCCTACAATGAGCAGTTCTTC.

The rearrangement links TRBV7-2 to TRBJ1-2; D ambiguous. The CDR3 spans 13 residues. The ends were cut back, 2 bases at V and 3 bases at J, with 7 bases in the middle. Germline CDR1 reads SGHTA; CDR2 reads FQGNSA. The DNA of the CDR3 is TGTGCCAGCAGCTTAACGGCAGACTATGGCTACACCTTC. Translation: CASSLTADYGYTF.

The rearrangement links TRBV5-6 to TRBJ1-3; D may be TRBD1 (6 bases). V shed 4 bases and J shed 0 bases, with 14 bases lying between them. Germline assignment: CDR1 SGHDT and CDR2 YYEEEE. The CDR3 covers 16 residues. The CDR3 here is CASSSLTGASGNTIYF. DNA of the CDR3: TGTGCCAGCAGCAGCCTGACAGGAGCCTCTGGAAACACCATATATTTT.

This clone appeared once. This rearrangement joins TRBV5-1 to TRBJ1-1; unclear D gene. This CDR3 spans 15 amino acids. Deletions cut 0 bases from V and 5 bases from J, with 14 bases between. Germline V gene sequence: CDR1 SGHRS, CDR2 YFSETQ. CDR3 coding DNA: TGCGCCAGCAGCTTGGTTGGCACTTCAGAGACTGAAGCTTTCTTT. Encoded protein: CASSLVGTSETEAFF.

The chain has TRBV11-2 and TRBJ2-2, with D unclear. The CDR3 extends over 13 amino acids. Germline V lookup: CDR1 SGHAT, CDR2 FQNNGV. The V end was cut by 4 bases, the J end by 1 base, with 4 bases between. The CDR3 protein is CASSSWNTGELFF. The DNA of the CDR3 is TGTGCCAGCAGCTCCTGGAACACCGGGGAGCTGTTTTTT.

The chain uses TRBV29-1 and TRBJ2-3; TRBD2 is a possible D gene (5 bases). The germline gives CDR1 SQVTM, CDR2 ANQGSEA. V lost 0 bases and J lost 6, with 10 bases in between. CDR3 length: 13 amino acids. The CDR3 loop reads CSVEDSGLDTQYF. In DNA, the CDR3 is TGCAGCGTTGAAGATTCGGGGTTGGATACGCAGTATTTT.